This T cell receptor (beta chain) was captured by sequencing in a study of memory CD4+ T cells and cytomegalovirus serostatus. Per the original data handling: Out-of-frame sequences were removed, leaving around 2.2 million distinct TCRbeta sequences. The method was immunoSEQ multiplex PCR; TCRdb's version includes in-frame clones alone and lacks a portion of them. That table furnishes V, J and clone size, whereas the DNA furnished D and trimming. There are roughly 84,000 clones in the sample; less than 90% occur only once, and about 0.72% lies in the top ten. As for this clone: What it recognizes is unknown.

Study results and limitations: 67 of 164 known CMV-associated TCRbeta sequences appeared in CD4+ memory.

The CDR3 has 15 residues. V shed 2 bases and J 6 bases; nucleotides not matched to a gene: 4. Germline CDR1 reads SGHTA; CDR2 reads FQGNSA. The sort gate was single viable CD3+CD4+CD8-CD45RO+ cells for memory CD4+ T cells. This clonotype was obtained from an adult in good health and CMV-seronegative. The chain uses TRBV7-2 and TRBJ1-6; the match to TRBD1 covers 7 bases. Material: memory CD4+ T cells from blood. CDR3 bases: TGTGCCAGCAGCTTAATCGGGACAGCTAATTCACCCCTCCACTTT. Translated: CASSLIGTANSPLHF.